This TCR beta chain was identified during a study of T cell changes during pregnancy in multiple sclerosis. Profiling relied on immunoSEQ multiplex PCR, and the TCRdb table lists in-frame clones only, not all of them. Here the sample spans 80,000 or so clones, about 90% being singletons. The germline V gene has CDR1 SEHNR and CDR2 FQNEAQ (reference sequence). This CDR3 has 14 residues. V lost 4 bases to trimming and J lost 4 bases; unmatched junction nucleotides: 4. The clonotype was recovered from a female donor with multiple sclerosis, enrolled in a pregnancy study. This chain connects TRBV7-9 to TRBJ1-5; 7 nucleotides match TRBD1. Source: peripheral blood, taken before pregnancy. CDR3 amino acids: CASSWTGDNQPQHF. The DNA for the CDR3 is TGTGCCAGCAGCTGGACAGGAGATAATCAGCCCCAGCATTTT.